The 23 T cell receptor beta chains in this list originate from one sample, sequenced in a study of T-cell reconstitution after alpha-beta-depleted transplantation in children. Preparation of the TCRbeta library was carried out with unique molecular identifiers. Each CDR3 protein gets one entry after TCRdb re-called the PCR reads with MiXCR. The table shows about 540,000 distinct CDR3 sequences, with approximately 16% occurring only once. Sequenced material: PBMCs from the stem cell graft donor, taken from the stem cell graft. Receptors were obtained from a human donor who donated a stem cell graft to a child with acute lymphoblastic leukemia.

This clonotype occurred many times. This chain connects TRBV10-3 to TRBJ2-7, with 8 bases fitting TRBD2. CDR1 is ENHRY and CDR2 is SYGVKD in the germline V gene. The CDR3 totals 14 residues. The V segment lost 6 bases and the J segment 2 bases; nucleotides outside the gene matches: 6. The CDR3 sequence: CAIRTSGATYEQYF. The DNA for the CDR3 is TGTGCCATCAGAACTAGCGGAGCTACCTACGAGCAGTACTTC.

This clonotype was seen a few times. The chain uses TRBV12-3 or TRBV12-4 and TRBJ2-7; possible D gene TRBD1, 5 bases. The CDR3 spans 14 residues. Trimming pared 6 bases from V and 6 bases from J, leaving 18 bases between. For the CDR3, the DNA is TGTGCCAGCAGCCAGGGTATGGGGAATTCCGAGCAGTACTTC. Translation gives CASSQGMGNSEQYF.

This clonotype was seen more than once but under ten times. This sequence joins TRBV11-2 and TRBJ2-5; D remains ambiguous. The ends were cut back, 8 bases at V and 5 bases at J, with 27 bases in the middle. Germline V CDR1 and CDR2: SGHAT, FQNNGV. This CDR3 is 17 amino acids long. Written as DNA, the CDR3 is TGTGCCAGCGGCCACTGGACGGAATATTACCAGCAGGAGACCCAGTACTTC. Its translation is CASGHWTEYYQQETQYF.

This clonotype was observed a few times. V usage is TRBV7-8 and J usage is TRBJ2-3; tentative D call: TRBD2 (6 bases). V was shortened by 7 bases and J by 3 bases, with 14 bases between the two germline ends. The CDR3 extends over 14 amino acids. Germline-derived CDR1 and CDR2 are SGHVS and FQNEAQ. CDR3 sequence (DNA): TGTGCCAGCATCGAACTTGCGGGAACAGATACGCAGTATTTT. It codes for CASIELAGTDTQYF.

The V and J genes are TRBV27 and TRBJ1-1; D possibly corresponds to TRBD1 (6 bases). The CDR3 runs 14 residues. V was cut by 4 bases and J by 5 bases, with 14 bases left in between. CDR1 and CDR2 from the germline V gene are MNHEY and SMNVEV (reference sequence). As DNA, the CDR3 is TGTGCCAGCAGTTATGGGGGCGCACGGACTGAAGCTTTCTTT. Translated: CASSYGGARTEAFF.

The gene calls are TRBV12-3 or TRBV12-4 and TRBJ2-2; D uncertain. V lost 5 bases and J lost 6, with 16 bases in between. CDR3 size: 15 residues. This chain's CDR3 is CASSPEVARAGELFF. The CDR3 DNA reads as TGTGCCAGCAGTCCCGAAGTGGCCCGCGCCGGGGAGCTGTTTTTT.

The V and J genes are TRBV20-1 and TRBJ2-1, with 8 positions matching TRBD2. J lost 7 bases, V lost 0 bases, and 8 bases had no gene match. Looked up from germline, CDR1 is DFQATT and CDR2 is SNEGSKA (reference sequence). The CDR3 is made up of 15 amino acids. The CDR3 is CSARDLKRETNEQFF. The CDR3 DNA is TGCAGTGCTAGAGATCTTAAGCGGGAGACAAATGAGCAGTTCTTC.

The chain links TRBV5-4 to TRBJ2-7; perhaps TRBD1 as D (6 bases). The germline V gene has CDR1 SGHNT and CDR2 YYREEE (reference sequence). Trimming stripped 3 bases from V and 2 bases from J, with 12 bases between. The CDR3 extends over 14 amino acids. This chain's CDR3 is CASSYTGTTYEQYF. DNA for the CDR3: TGTGCCAGCAGCTACACCGGGACAACCTACGAGCAGTACTTC.

This clonotype was seen a few times. This rearrangement joins TRBV6-1 to TRBJ1-5; 9 positions match TRBD1. The CDR3 is 19 residues long. The J segment lost 0 bases and the V segment lost 8 bases, leaving 17 bases of the junction unmatched. Germline V gene sequence: CDR1 MNHNS, CDR2 SASEGT. The CDR3 sequence is CASQNSRDRDTYSNQPQHF. For the CDR3, the DNA is TGTGCCAGCCAAAATTCCCGGGACAGGGATACGTATAGCAATCAGCCCCAGCATTTT.

The chain is built from TRBV20-1 and TRBJ2-3, with TRBD2 matching 11 bases. From germline, CDR1 is DFQATT and CDR2 SNEGSKA (reference sequence). V lost 1 base, J lost 6 bases, and 9 bases stayed unmatched. The CDR3 covers 16 residues. The CDR3 is CSARGGSGRAGDTQYF. The CDR3 nucleotides read TGCAGTGCTAGAGGTGGTAGCGGGAGGGCCGGGGATACGCAGTATTTT.

CDR3 sequence: CASTLGTGFKNIQYF. CDR3 bases: TGTGCCAGCACCCTAGGGACAGGTTTTAAAAACATTCAGTACTTC. The V call is TRBV12-3 or TRBV12-4, the J call TRBJ2-4, with TRBD1 matching 8 bases. The CDR3 is 15 residues long. V lost 7 bases to trimming and J lost 4 bases; unmatched junction nucleotides: 9.

This clonotype was counted between two and nine times. The V call is TRBV19, the J call TRBJ2-1, with 9 nucleotides matching TRBD2. Per germline, CDR1 LNHDA and CDR2 SQIVND (reference sequence). The length of the CDR3 is 16 residues. The V gene end was trimmed by 10 bases and the J gene end by 5 bases; junction bases not matched to a gene: 15. For the CDR3, the DNA is TGTGCCACCAGCTGGGCGAGACTAGCGGAAAACAATGAGCAGTTCTTC. Protein: CATSWARLAENNEQFF.

CDR3 in DNA: TGTGCCAGCAGCTTGGGGGGCTCGACTTATGGCTACACCTTC. It is translated as CASSLGGSTYGYTF. The chain employs TRBV13 and TRBJ1-2; D may be TRBD1 (6 bases). The V end was cut by 3 bases, the J end by 5 bases, with 13 bases between. CDR3 length equals 14 residues. Germline CDR1 reads PRHDT; CDR2 reads FYEKMQ (reference sequence). The complete variable domain, with remaining parts taken from reference TRBV13 and TRBJ1-2, reads AAGVIQSPRHLIKEKRETATLKCYPIPRHDTVYWYQQGPGQDPQFLISFYEKMQSDKGSIPDRFSAQQFSDYHSELNMSSLELGDSALYFCASSLGGSTYGYTFGSGTRLTVV.

The sample holds a few counts of this clonotype. The chain has TRBV25-1 and TRBJ2-1, with D possibly TRBD1 on 5 matching bases. Germline V gene lookup returns CDR1 MGHDK and CDR2 SYGVNS. The CDR3 loop spans 14 amino acids. The ends were cut back, 2 bases at V and 5 bases at J, with 10 bases in the middle. CDR3 region: CASSEQGFNNEQFF. The CDR3 DNA is TGTGCCAGCAGTGAACAGGGATTTAACAATGAGCAGTTCTTC.

The chain employs TRBV18 and TRBJ2-1; 12 positions agree with TRBD2. This CDR3 spans 21 amino acids. Germline CDR1 and CDR2: KGHSH and LQKENI. The J segment lost 0 bases and the V segment lost 4 bases, leaving 16 bases of the junction unmatched. The CDR3 DNA follows: TGTGCCAGCTCACAGCAGACTCCGGGACTAGCGGGTTTCTTCTCCTACAATGAGCAGTTCTTC. It yields the protein CASSQQTPGLAGFFSYNEQFF.

In its sample, this clonotype was seen a few times. The chain carries TRBV7-3 and TRBJ1-5; D is ambiguous. The CDR3 is 19 residues long. CDR1 and CDR2 (germline): SGHTA, FQGTGA. V was cut by 2 bases and J by 0 bases, with 20 bases left in between. In DNA form, the CDR3 reads TGTGCCAGCAGCTTATTGGTTTTCTGTGCCCAGTATAGCAATCAGCCCCAGCATTTT. Amino acid sequence: CASSLLVFCAQYSNQPQHF.

A single count supports this clonotype. The V and J genes are TRBV2 and TRBJ1-2, with 9 bases lining up with TRBD1. Trimming at V came to 6 bases and at J to 5 bases, leaving 13 bases not matched to a gene. CDR3 size: 16 residues. CDR1 is SNHLY and CDR2 is FYNNEI in the germline V gene. CDR3 nucleotide sequence: TGTGCCAGCAGCGGACAGGGGAGCGGGAGGGTTTATGGCTACACCTTC. This gives the protein CASSGQGSGRVYGYTF.

This clonotype occurred a few times. The chain links TRBV12-3 or TRBV12-4 to TRBJ1-5, with D unresolved. The V gene lost 1 base and the J gene lost 9 bases, with 10 bases spanning the gap. This CDR3 contains 13 residues. The CDR3: CASSLVRAGPQHF. The CDR3 nucleotides read TGTGCCAGCAGTTTAGTCCGGGCGGGGCCCCAGCATTTT.

This clonotype turned up a few times. The V and J genes are TRBV29-1 and TRBJ2-7; 9 bases line up with TRBD1. This CDR3 is 15 amino acids long. With V trimmed by 7 bases and J by 2 bases, 12 bases remained unmatched. CDR1 and CDR2 (germline): SQVTM, ANQGSEA. CDR3 residues: CSARPGDRATYEQYF. The CDR3 DNA sequence: TGCAGCGCCCGGCCGGGGGACAGGGCCACCTACGAGCAGTACTTC.

This chain uses TRBV12-3 or TRBV12-4 with TRBJ2-7; 8 bases fit TRBD2. J gave up 0 bases and V 4 bases, and 5 bases lay outside the gene matches. The CDR3 runs 15 residues. The CDR3 nucleotides read TGTGCCAGCAGTTCCACGGGACTAGTCTCCTACGAGCAGTACTTC. It translates to CASSSTGLVSYEQYF.

The V call is TRBV4-1, the J call TRBJ2-7, with TRBD2 identical over 8 bases. V dropped 5 bases and J dropped 0; count of bases not matched to a gene: 9. The CDR3 is made up of 16 amino acids. Germline assignment: CDR1 MGHRA and CDR2 YSYEKL. The CDR3 protein is CASSEGAGDNSYEQYF. In DNA, the CDR3 is TGCGCCAGCAGCGAAGGAGCGGGAGACAACTCCTACGAGCAGTACTTC.

The genes are TRBV6-1 and TRBJ1-4; 11 nucleotides match TRBD1. The V gene end was trimmed by 6 bases and the J gene end by 8 bases; junction bases not matched to a gene: 8. CDR1 is MNHNS, CDR2 SASEGT, per germline. This CDR3 comprises 15 residues. The CDR3 DNA reads as TGTGCCAGCAGCCGACCGGGACAGGGGGAGGAAAAACTGTTTTTT. This translates into CASSRPGQGEEKLFF.

This sequence joins TRBV7-8 and TRBJ1-2; D call uncertain. The CDR3 spans 14 residues. The V gene lost 2 bases and the J gene lost 8 bases, with 15 bases spanning the gap. Germline loops: CDR1 SGHVS, CDR2 FQNEAQ. This CDR3 reads CASSLPQAGLGYTF. The CDR3 nucleotides are TGTGCCAGCAGCTTACCCCAAGCGGGGTTAGGCTACACCTTC. Looking up the rest from reference TRBV7-8 and TRBJ1-2 gives the full variable domain: GAGVSQSPRYKVAKRGQDVALRCDPISGHVSLFWYQQALGQGPEFLTYFQNEAQLDKSGLPSDRFFAERPEGSVSTLKIQRTQQEDSAVYLCASSLPQAGLGYTFGSGTRLTVV.